This T cell receptor beta chain was documented in a study of molecular identifiers for immune sequencing clone quantification. Overall study context: The replicates split RNA from roughly 20,000 or 100,000 naive CD8 cells five ways and sequenced four.

MiXCR was run by TCRdb on the PCR reads, yielding one entry per CDR3 protein. The profile shows around 460,000 distinct CDR3 sequences, roughly 26% of them singletons. Sorted naive CD8 T cells were those defined as CD8+CD4-CCR7+CD45RA+. The CDR3 extends over 15 amino acids. CDR1 SEHNR and CDR2 FQNEAQ come from the germline V gene (reference sequence). Losses at the gene ends were 5 bases for V and 7 bases for J; bases not matched to a gene: 12. Specimen: naive CD8+ T cells from blood, with Jurkat cell RNA spiked in. Subset indicated: FACS-sorted CD8+CD4-CCR7+CD45RA+ naive T cells. The genes are TRBV7-9 and TRBJ1-1, with 8 bases identical to TRBD1. The clonotype comes from a human donor in good health. Some libraries in this study had Jurkat cell RNA spiked in. The CDR3 region has the DNA TGTGCCAGCAGCATTCTGACAGGGGTGATGAGTGAAGCTTTCTTT. This translates into CASSILTGVMSEAFF.